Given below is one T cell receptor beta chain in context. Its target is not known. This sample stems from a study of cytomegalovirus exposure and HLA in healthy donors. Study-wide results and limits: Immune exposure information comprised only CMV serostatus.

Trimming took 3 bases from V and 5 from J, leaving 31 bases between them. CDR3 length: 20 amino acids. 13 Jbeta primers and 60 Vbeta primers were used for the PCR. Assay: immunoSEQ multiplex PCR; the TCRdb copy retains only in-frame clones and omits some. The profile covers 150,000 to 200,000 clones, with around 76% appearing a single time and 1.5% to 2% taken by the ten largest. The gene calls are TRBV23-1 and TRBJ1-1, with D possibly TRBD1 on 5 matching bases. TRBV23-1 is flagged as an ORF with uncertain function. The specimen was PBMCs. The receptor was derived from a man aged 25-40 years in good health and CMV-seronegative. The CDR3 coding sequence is TGCGCCAGCAGTCATGGGGCCCGGGGGGTCGGGGTAAGCGGGAGAACTGAAGCTTTCTTT. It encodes CASSHGARGVGVSGRTEAFF.